This TCR beta chain was found in a study of prognosis after radiotherapy for stage I lung cancer. Overall study: Those with stage I non-small cell lung cancer who took part were enrolled between early 2018 and January 2019. The non-small cell lung cancer patients were all regarded as unsuitable for surgery on medical grounds.

By two-round multiplex PCR, the TCR beta CDR3 was amplified from genomic DNA. Amplification during the initial PCR round employed primers specific to each TRBV and TRBJ gene. TCRdb ran MiXCR on the multiplex PCR reads and lists one entry per CDR3 protein. The sample gives roughly 14,000 distinct CDR3 sequences, over 25% of which show up once; 25% to 35% is in the top ten. There were 4.5 to 6 milliliters of peripheral blood drawn at each of two time points. Germline lookup yields CDR1 MNHEY and CDR2 SVGEGT. Trimming took 10 bases from V and 3 from J, leaving 19 bases between them. The CDR3 is 15 residues long.

The sequence derives from a donor over 45 with non-small cell lung cancer. The sample in question was PBMCs, obtained before or after stereotactic body radiation therapy (not recorded which). The chain uses TRBV6-2 or TRBV6-3 and TRBJ2-1; perhaps D is TRBD1 or TRBD2 (5 bases each). CDR3 amino acids: CAISNRDRNYNEQFF. CDR3 in DNA: TGTGCCATCAGCAACCGGGACCGTAACTACAATGAGCAGTTCTTC.